This T cell receptor (beta chain) derives from a study of shared clonotypes between healthy human individuals. Study findings and constraints: What limited the represented genetic and exposure-history diversity was the small number of donors. Only blood was sampled, and tissue TCR repertoires likely differ from blood ones.

The CDR3 covers 16 residues. The junction had 15 bases not matched to a gene; V was cut back by 5 bases and J by 10 bases. Germline lookup yields CDR1 SGHAT and CDR2 FQNNGV. On this clone itself: Its antigen remains unidentified.

At deep level, the assay was performed. Profiling relied on immunoSEQ multiplex PCR, and the TCRdb table lists in-frame clones only, not all of them. The table shows about 2.4 million clones, with roughly 92% occurring only once. The specimen sequenced was naive CD4+ T cells sorted from blood. Subset noted: CD45RA+ positively selected. The receptor was derived from a man aged 18 to 30 in good health. The rearrangement joins TRBV11-2 to TRBJ2-1, with 9 bases that match TRBD2. CDR3 in amino acids: CASSLSPWREGGEQFF. The CDR3 bases are TGTGCCAGCAGCCTATCCCCGTGGCGGGAGGGCGGGGAGCAGTTCTTC. The variable domain in full, with the rest retrieved from reference TRBV11-2 and TRBJ2-1, is EAGVAQSPRYKIIEKRQSVAFWCNPISGHATLYWYQQILGQGPKLLIQFQNNGVVDDSQLPKDRFSAERLKGVDSTLKIQPAKLEDSAVYLCASSLSPWREGGEQFFGPGTRLTVL.